Detailed here is one TCR beta chain. The antigen is undetermined. Germline V lookup: CDR1 LGHNA, CDR2 YSLEER. The V and J ends lost 3 bases and 7 bases, in that order; junction bases with no gene match: 17. The CDR3 spans 18 residues. The sample belongs to a study of T cell responses to AZD1222 COVID-19 vaccine. Study context: Second-dose timings of about 4 or about 12 weeks were pooled.

Clones were read by immunoSEQ multiplex PCR, and TCRdb kept only the in-frame ones, dropping some. The sample lists around 120,000 clones, roughly 90% occurring once. Findings and caveats of the study: Spike regions recognized by vaccine-associated CD4 TCRs spanned the protein, led by 160-218 and 743-854. The donor cohort was predominantly white British with a female majority, and clonal diversity may have been underestimated. In all cases, repertoires were sampled only after the peak T cell response.

The clonotype comes from an adult in good health. The V call is TRBV4-3, the J call TRBJ2-1, with TRBD1 matching over 8 bases. The specimen comprised peripheral blood, sampled on day 0 of AZD1222 vaccination. DNA of the CDR3: TGCGCCAGCAGCCAGGGCTATCGGACAGGGATTTTGGTAAATGAGCAGTTCTTC. It is translated as CASSQGYRTGILVNEQFF.